What follows describes a single T cell receptor beta chain. Its matching antigen is unknown. The data belong to a study of shared clonotypes between healthy human individuals. Whole-study results and caveats: Depth was large, yet rarefaction showed that sorted-subset sequencing was incomplete.

Germline CDR1 reads SGHKS; CDR2 reads YYEKEE (reference sequence). V lost 4 bases and J lost 6; bases outside the gene matches: 11. CDR3 size: 15 residues. Authors' analysis steps: ImmunoSEQ supplied junction-only sequences lacking quality scores, so filtering was different. Here immunoSEQ multiplex PCR was the method, and the copy in TCRdb shows in-frame clones only, minus some. The V and J calls and the clone size are those of that table, but D and trimming were determined from the DNA. The profile shows roughly 1,500,000 clones, approximately 98.5% of them singletons. This TCR derives from a man between 25 and 39 years old in good health. The chain recombines TRBV5-5 with TRBJ2-7; 9 positions match TRBD2. What was sequenced was naive CD4+ T cells sorted from blood. Subset specified: CD45RA+ positively selected. The CDR3: CASSPLAGVTLEQYF. Here the CDR3 DNA reads TGTGCCAGCAGCCCCTTAGCGGGAGTAACACTCGAGCAGTACTTC.